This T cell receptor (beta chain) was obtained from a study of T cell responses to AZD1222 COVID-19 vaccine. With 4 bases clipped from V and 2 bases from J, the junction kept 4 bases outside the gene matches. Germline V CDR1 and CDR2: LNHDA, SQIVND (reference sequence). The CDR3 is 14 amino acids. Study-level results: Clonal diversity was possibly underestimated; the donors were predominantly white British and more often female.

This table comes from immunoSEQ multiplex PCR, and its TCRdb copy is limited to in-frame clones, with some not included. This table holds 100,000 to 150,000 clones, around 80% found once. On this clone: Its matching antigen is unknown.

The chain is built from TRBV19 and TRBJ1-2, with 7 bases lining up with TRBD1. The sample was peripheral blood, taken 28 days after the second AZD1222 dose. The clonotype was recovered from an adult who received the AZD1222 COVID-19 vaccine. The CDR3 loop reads CASSRGQQNYGYTF. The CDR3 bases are TGTGCCAGTAGTAGGGGACAGCAGAACTATGGCTACACCTTC.